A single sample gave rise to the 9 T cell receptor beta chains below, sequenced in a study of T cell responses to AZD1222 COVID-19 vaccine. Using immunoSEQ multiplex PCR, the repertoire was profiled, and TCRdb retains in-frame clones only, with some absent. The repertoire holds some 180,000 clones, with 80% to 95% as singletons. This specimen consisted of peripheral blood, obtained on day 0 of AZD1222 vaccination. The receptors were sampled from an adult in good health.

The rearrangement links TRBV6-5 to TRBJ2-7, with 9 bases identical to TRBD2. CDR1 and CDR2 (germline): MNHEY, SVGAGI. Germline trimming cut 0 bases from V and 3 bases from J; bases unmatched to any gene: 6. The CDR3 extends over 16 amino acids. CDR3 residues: CASSYSKAGGRYEQYF. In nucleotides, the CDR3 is TGTGCCAGCAGTTACTCGAAGGCGGGAGGGCGCTACGAGCAGTACTTC.

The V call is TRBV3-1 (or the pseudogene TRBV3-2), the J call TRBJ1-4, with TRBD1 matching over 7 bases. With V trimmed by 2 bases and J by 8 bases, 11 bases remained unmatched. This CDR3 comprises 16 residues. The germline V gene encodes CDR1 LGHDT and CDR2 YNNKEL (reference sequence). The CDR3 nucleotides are TGTGCCAGCAGCCAACTACCTGTCCCGGGACAGGAAAAACTGTTTTTT. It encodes CASSQLPVPGQEKLFF.

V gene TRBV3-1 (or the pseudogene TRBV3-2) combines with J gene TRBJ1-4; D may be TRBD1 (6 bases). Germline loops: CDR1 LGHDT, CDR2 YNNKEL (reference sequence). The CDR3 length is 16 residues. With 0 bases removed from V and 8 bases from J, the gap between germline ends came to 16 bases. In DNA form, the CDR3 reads TGTGCCAGCAGCCAAGATCTTGGGGGGGCTGGGGAAAAACTGTTTTTT. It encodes CASSQDLGGAGEKLFF.

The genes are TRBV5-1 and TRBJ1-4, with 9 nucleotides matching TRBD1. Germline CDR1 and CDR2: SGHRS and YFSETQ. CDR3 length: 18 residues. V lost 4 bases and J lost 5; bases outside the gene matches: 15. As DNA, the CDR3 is TGCGCCAGCAGCCCTCCCGGGACAGGGAACGGTGGGAATGAAAAACTGTTTTTT. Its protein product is CASSPPGTGNGGNEKLFF.

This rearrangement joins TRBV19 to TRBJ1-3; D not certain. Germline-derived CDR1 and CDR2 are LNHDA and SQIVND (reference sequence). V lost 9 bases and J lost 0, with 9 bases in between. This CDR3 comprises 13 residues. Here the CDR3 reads CASEDYSGNTIYF. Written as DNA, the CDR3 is TGTGCCAGCGAAGATTACTCTGGAAACACCATATATTTT.

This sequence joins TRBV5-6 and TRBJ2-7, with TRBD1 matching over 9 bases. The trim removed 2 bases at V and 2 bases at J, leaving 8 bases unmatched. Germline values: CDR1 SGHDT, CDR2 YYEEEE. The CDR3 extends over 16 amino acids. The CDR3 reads CASSLTPGQGTYEQYF. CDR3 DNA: TGTGCCAGCAGCTTAACCCCCGGACAGGGGACCTACGAGCAGTACTTC.

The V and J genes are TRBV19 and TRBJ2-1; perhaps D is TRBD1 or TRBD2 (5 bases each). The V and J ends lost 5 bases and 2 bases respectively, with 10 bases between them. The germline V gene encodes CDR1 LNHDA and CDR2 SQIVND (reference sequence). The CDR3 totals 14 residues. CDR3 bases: TGTGCCAGTAGTTTCGGGGACGCCTACAATGAGCAGTTCTTC. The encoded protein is CASSFGDAYNEQFF. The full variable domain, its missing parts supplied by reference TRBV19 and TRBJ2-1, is DGGITQSPKYLFRKEGQNVTLSCEQNLNHDAMYWYRQDPGQGLRLIYYSQIVNDFQKGDIAEGYSVSREKKESFPLTVTSAQKNPTAFYLCASSFGDAYNEQFFGPGTRLTVL.

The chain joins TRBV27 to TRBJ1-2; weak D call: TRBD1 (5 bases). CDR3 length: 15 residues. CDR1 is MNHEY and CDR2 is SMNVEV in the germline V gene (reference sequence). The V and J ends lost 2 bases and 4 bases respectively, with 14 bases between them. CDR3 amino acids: CASSLNGQGRYGYTF. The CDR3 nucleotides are TGTGCCAGCAGTTTAAACGGCCAGGGTCGCTATGGCTACACCTTC.

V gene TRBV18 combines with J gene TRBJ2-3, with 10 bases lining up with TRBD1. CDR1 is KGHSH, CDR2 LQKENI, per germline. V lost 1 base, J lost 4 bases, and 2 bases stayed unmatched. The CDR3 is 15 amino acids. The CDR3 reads CASSPRTGGPDTQYF. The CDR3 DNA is TGTGCCAGCTCACCACGGACAGGGGGTCCAGATACGCAGTATTTT.